This paragraph covers one T cell receptor beta chain sequence. Its cognate antigen is unknown. The record originates from a study of lymphopenia after photon versus proton radiotherapy. Study outcomes and limitations: Oligoclonal CD8+ Temra expansion after nadir drove photon patients' diversity drop. Under photons, naive T cells and diversity fell while effector/memory populations rose.

CDR3 length: 13 amino acids. Germline V gene sequence: CDR1 LNHDA, CDR2 SQIVND (reference sequence). V was pared by 4 bases and J by 7 bases, with 4 bases of the junction left unmatched. Method: immunoSEQ multiplex PCR; TCRdb's copy keeps in-frame clones and lacks some. The sample lists 150,000 to 200,000 clones; 75% to 90% were seen once. The chain recombines TRBV19 with TRBJ1-2; 9 positions match TRBD1. The sequence was obtained from a man aged 45-65 years with gastric cancer. Material: peripheral blood, obtained from a patient treated with photon-based radiotherapy. The DNA of the CDR3 is TGTGCCAGTAGTAATACAGGGGGCGGTGGCTACACCTTC. Translation: CASSNTGGGGYTF.